In its sample, the clone carrying this T cell receptor beta chain was seen many times. These data originate in a study of CD8+CD57+ T cells in acquired aplastic anemia. Sequenced patients had shown CD8+CD57+ cell expansion by flow cytometry. Between the trimmed V and J ends, which lost 4 bases and 4 bases, there was a span of 10 bases. CDR1 SQVTM and CDR2 ANQGSEA come from the germline V gene. This CDR3 region has 12 residues. It was genomic DNA that served as the template for profiling TCR beta VDJ and CDR3. Each CDR3 protein is one row after TCRdb ran MiXCR on the reads. The sample lists about 120,000 distinct CDR3 sequences, nearly 40% seen once, with 2% to 3% in the top ten.

The rearrangement joins TRBV29-1 to TRBJ1-1, with D unclear. The source material was sorted CD4+, CD8+, or CD8+CD57+ T cells (not recorded which) from PBMCs. This receptor was identified in a human donor with aplastic anemia. DNA for the CDR3: TGCAGCGTTGTCGTCGGGAGCACTGAAGCTTTCTTT. It specifies CSVVVGSTEAFF.